This T cell receptor (beta chain) is from a study of cytomegalovirus exposure and HLA in healthy donors. Overall study results and limits: The Asian-associated ancestry cluster reportedly had fewer N-insertions than the approximately 670-donor mean in a later analysis.

Concerning this clone: As yet, its antigen is unknown.

The CDR3 extends over 12 amino acids. Germline-derived CDR1 and CDR2 are MNHEY and SVGAGI. Between the trimmed V and J ends, which lost 9 bases and 2 bases, there was a span of 7 bases. Vbeta (60) and Jbeta (13) primers were used in the PCR. TCRdb keeps only in-frame clones here, not all; method: immunoSEQ multiplex PCR. The repertoire includes 150,000 to 250,000 clones, 65% to 80% of them detected once, and approximately 4.7% sits in the top ten. The receptor comes from a woman under 40 in good health and CMV-seropositive. The chain is built from TRBV6-5 and TRBJ2-2; D not certain. Sequenced input: PBMCs. The CDR3 loop is CASCRNTGELFF. CDR3 DNA: TGTGCCAGTTGTAGAAACACCGGGGAGCTGTTTTTT.